This is a list of T cell receptor beta chains from one sample in a study of T cell responses to AZD1222 COVID-19 vaccine. Only in-frame clones appear in the TCRdb table, and some are missing; sequencing was by immunoSEQ multiplex PCR. The sample shows 140,000 to 150,000 clones, about 90% of them seen only once. Sequenced material: peripheral blood, taken 28 days after the second AZD1222 dose. The source is an adult who received the AZD1222 COVID-19 vaccine. The CDR3 runs from the conserved cysteine through the conserved F or W. D genes are given only for firm matches.

J gene	D gene	V gene	CDR3 protein
TRBJ2-7	TRBD2	TRBV7-2	CASSLSGRGSEQYF
TRBJ2-1	TRBD2	TRBV9	CASSVGLAGWYNEQFF
TRBJ2-7	.	TRBV25-1	CASGGRNEKKQYF
TRBJ1-5	.	TRBV12-3/TRBV12-4	CASSYGGQPQHF
TRBJ2-7	TRBD1	TRBV28	CASSSSGGRYEQYF
TRBJ2-7	.	TRBV4-1	CASSQAADSLAYEQYF
TRBJ1-3	.	TRBV9	CASSADKPYSGNTIYF
TRBJ2-5	.	TRBV28	CASSFQANRGTQYF
TRBJ2-1	.	TRBV27	CASRPGLGLGHEQFF
TRBJ1-1	.	TRBV9	CASSLAAGLGPEAFF
TRBJ2-1	.	TRBV5-4	CASSFRAGQNNEQFF
TRBJ2-7	.	TRBV28	CASSLSREQYF
TRBJ1-6	.	TRBV3-1/TRBV3-2	CASSQGQGNSPLHF
TRBJ2-5	TRBD2	TRBV28	CASSVIGTSGRETQYF
TRBJ2-1	TRBD2	TRBV9	CASSVGLAGKYNEQFF
TRBJ2-5	.	TRBV18	CASSPSTLSQETQYF
TRBJ1-1	.	TRBV19	CASKVKEAGTEAFF
TRBJ1-2	.	TRBV4-3	CASSQDNGLYYGYTF
TRBJ2-2	.	TRBV2	CASRLKGNTGELFF
TRBJ1-2	TRBD1	TRBV6-5	CASSPGQQTGYTF
TRBJ1-2	.	TRBV30	CAWSATWGLGGGYTF
TRBJ1-2	TRBD1	TRBV5-6	CASSLTGGWGYGYTF
TRBJ1-4	.	TRBV19	CASRSNGGRRSNEKLFF
TRBJ2-3	.	TRBV6-6	CASSYRYTDTQYF
TRBJ2-7	TRBD1	TRBV11-2	CASSLTPGTGFYEQYF
TRBJ2-1	TRBD2	TRBV5-5	CASEREGLSFF
TRBJ2-5	TRBD2	TRBV19	CASSVGTGTSRETQYF
TRBJ1-1	TRBD1	TRBV6-4	CASRDRDSPSTEAFF
TRBJ1-2	.	TRBV2	CASSERDQAYGYTF